The following is a T cell receptor beta chain sequence with its context. The antigen is not known. The CDR3 is 14 amino acids. V was shortened by 0 bases and J by 0 bases, with 3 bases between the two germline ends. CDR1 and CDR2 (germline): LNHDA, SQIVND (reference sequence). These data are taken from a study of T cell responses to AZD1222 COVID-19 vaccine. Regarding the study as a whole: Unmutated variant regions are reportedly the target of nearly half of TCRs that are spike-specific.

Here immunoSEQ multiplex PCR was the method, and the copy in TCRdb shows in-frame clones only, minus some. The data contain about 85,000 clones, 88% of them singletons. The sample consisted of peripheral blood, taken on day 0 of MenACWY control vaccination. The clonotype was recovered from an adult in good health. The V call is TRBV19, the J call TRBJ1-3; D gene uncertain. CDR3 sequence reads: CASSIDHSGNTIYF. The DNA of the CDR3 is TGTGCCAGTAGTATAGACCACTCTGGAAACACCATATATTTT. Filled out from reference TRBV19 and TRBJ1-3, the complete variable domain reads DGGITQSPKYLFRKEGQNVTLSCEQNLNHDAMYWYRQDPGQGLRLIYYSQIVNDFQKGDIAEGYSVSREKKESFPLTVTSAQKNPTAFYLCASSIDHSGNTIYFGEGSWLTVV.